These 26 T cell receptor beta chains share one sample of origin, sequenced in a study of T cells expressing NK-cell markers (dated by TCRdb to between 2020 and 2021). Library construction relied on 5' RACE. The listed sequencing device is Illumina HiSeq 2000. The reads underwent TCRdb reprocessing, giving one record for each CDR3 protein sequence and no DNA. This sample's records show some 440,000 distinct CDR3 sequences. The ten largest clones add up to roughly 1.4% of the sample. Material for sequencing was blood T cells: a sorted CD56 or NKG2C T cell subset, CD4+ or CD8+ T cells, or bulk PBMC T cells (not recorded which). These receptors were collected from a woman in her forties or fifties in good health. Donor details come from another sample of the same person, matched by shared clones.

The chain uses TRBV7-3 and TRBJ1-2. The CDR3 length is 15 residues. CDR1 and CDR2 from the germline V gene are SGHTA and FQGTGA. CDR3 in amino acids: CASSRVAGGDYGYTF. The entire variable domain, with the rest obtained from reference TRBV7-3 and TRBJ1-2, is as follows: GAGVSQTPSNKVTEKGKYVELRCDPISGHTALYWYRQSLGQGPEFLIYFQGTGAADDSGLPNDRFFAVRPEGSVSTLKIQRTERGDSAVYLCASSRVAGGDYGYTFGSGTRLTVV.

The CDR3 loop reads CASNSFGGPDNEQFF. The V and J genes are TRBV12-3 or TRBV12-4 and TRBJ2-1; TCRdb proposes TRBD2, but this gene call is untestable without DNA. The CDR3 runs 15 residues.

The chain links TRBV20-1 to TRBJ1-1; TCRdb picks TRBD1, but there is no DNA to check that call. This CDR3 spans 13 amino acids. CDR1 DFQATT and CDR2 SNEGSKA come from the germline V gene (reference sequence). The CDR3 here is CSARVPGQSEAFF.

V and J are TRBV7-8 and TRBJ2-3; as DNA is missing, the TRBD2 call by TCRdb cannot be tested. The V gene's germline CDR1 is SGHVS and CDR2 FQNEAQ. This CDR3 spans 15 amino acids. CDR3 in amino acids: CASSFRLGETDTQYF.

The chain employs TRBV3-1 and TRBJ1-4. Germline V lookup: CDR1 LGHDT, CDR2 YNNKEL (reference sequence). The CDR3 contains 13 residues. CDR3 residues: CASRPGRVEKLFF.

The rearrangement joins TRBV29-1 to TRBJ2-7; the TCRdb call, TRBD2, lacks DNA for checking. The CDR3 covers 13 residues. Per the germline V gene, CDR1 is SQVTM and CDR2 is ANQGSEA. The CDR3 protein is CSARRDFTYEQYF.

The rearrangement links TRBV10-3 to TRBJ2-1; TCRdb names TRBD1, which stays unverified in the absence of DNA. Germline V lookup: CDR1 ENHRY, CDR2 SYGVKD. There are 15 residues in the CDR3. Here the CDR3 reads CAIRGTGVESDEQFF.

CDR3 in amino acids: CASSLGSASGLGATGELFF. The chain recombines TRBV5-1 with TRBJ2-2; the D gene TCRdb calls, TRBD2, cannot be checked with no DNA. In germline, CDR1 is SGHRS, CDR2 YFSETQ. The CDR3 spans 19 residues.

This chain links TRBV30 with TRBJ2-1; TCRdb's assignment of TRBD2 cannot be checked, as there is no DNA. Germline-derived CDR1 and CDR2 are GTSNPN and SVGIG (reference sequence). This CDR3 region has 15 residues. CDR3 loop: CAWRAFSGSSNEQFF.

The CDR3 loop is CASGLPAEKLFF. The genes are TRBV12-5 and TRBJ1-4. The CDR3 consists of 12 residues. Germline V gene sequence: CDR1 LGHNT, CDR2 FRNRAP.

J is TRBJ2-7 and V is TRBV11-3. CDR1 SGHNT and CDR2 YENEEA come from the germline V gene. There are 13 residues in the CDR3. The CDR3 region is CASSSRTLGEQYF.

The rearrangement joins TRBV5-1 to TRBJ2-7; no DNA is available, so the TRBD2 call from TCRdb remains unchecked. Germline lookup yields CDR1 SGHRS and CDR2 YFSETQ. The CDR3 covers 14 residues. CDR3 loop: CASSLSLAGGEQYF.

V gene TRBV7-8 combines with J gene TRBJ2-3; TCRdb proposes TRBD2, but this gene call is untestable without DNA. The V gene's germline CDR1 is SGHVS and CDR2 FQNEAQ. The CDR3 loop spans 16 amino acids. CDR3 loop: CASSPAAGGHTDTQYF.

The CDR3 reads CASSVSSGRDLNQPQHF. This chain connects TRBV6-1 to TRBJ1-5. The CDR3 is made up of 17 amino acids. Germline loops: CDR1 MNHNS, CDR2 SASEGT.

The rearrangement joins TRBV14 to TRBJ1-2. The CDR3 contains 14 residues. CDR1 is SGHDN and CDR2 is FVKESK in the germline V gene. CDR3 in amino acids: CASSRDSSAYGYTF.

The V gene is TRBV7-8, the J gene TRBJ2-5. Germline V lookup: CDR1 SGHVS, CDR2 FQNEAQ. This CDR3 is 18 amino acids long. CDR3: CASSLGLAVNGYQETQYF.

This chain links TRBV12-3 or TRBV12-4 with TRBJ1-1; the TCRdb call, TRBD1, lacks DNA for checking. The CDR3 contains 14 residues. The CDR3 sequence: CASSKGGGVTEAFF.

The chain has TRBV29-1 and TRBJ1-5; TCRdb designates TRBD1, a call that cannot be tested without DNA. This CDR3 spans 15 amino acids. Germline V gene sequence: CDR1 SQVTM, CDR2 ANQGSEA. The CDR3 spells CSVGMPGPPDQPQHF.

The V call is TRBV30, the J call TRBJ2-1. Germline V CDR1 and CDR2: GTSNPN, SVGIG (reference sequence). The CDR3 extends over 12 amino acids. The CDR3 region is CAWRERGDEQFF.

This chain uses TRBV9 with TRBJ2-1; TCRdb outputs TRBD1, but without DNA this stays unchecked. The CDR3 spans 12 residues. Germline-derived CDR1 and CDR2 are SGDLS and YYNGEE. CDR3 sequence reads: CASSALDSIQFF.

This chain joins TRBV6-2 or TRBV6-3 and TRBJ2-4; TCRdb's assignment of TRBD2 cannot be checked, as there is no DNA. This CDR3 spans 19 amino acids. In germline, CDR1 is MNHEY, CDR2 SVGEGT. CDR3 sequence: CASSYGGEGLSLAKNIQYF.

The rearrangement links TRBV27 to TRBJ2-5; TCRdb picks TRBD1, but there is no DNA to check that call. The CDR3 consists of 14 residues. The V gene's germline CDR1 is MNHEY and CDR2 SMNVEV (reference sequence). CDR3 loop: CASSWAGVGETQYF.

The rearrangement uses TRBV6-2 or TRBV6-3 and TRBJ2-3. The CDR3 spans 11 residues. The germline V gene encodes CDR1 MNHEY and CDR2 SVGEGT. The CDR3 is CASSRPDTQYF.

CDR3 loop: CASSLGLRQPQHF. This chain links TRBV12-3 or TRBV12-4 with TRBJ1-5. The CDR3 is 13 amino acids.

The rearrangement joins TRBV25-1 to TRBJ2-7; checking the TCRdb D call of TRBD1 is not possible without DNA. The V gene's germline CDR1 is MGHDK and CDR2 SYGVNS. The CDR3 length is 17 residues. CDR3 sequence reads: CASSGPWGGEGFYEQYF.

The V and J genes are TRBV10-3 and TRBJ2-7; TCRdb designates TRBD2, a call that cannot be tested without DNA. Germline values: CDR1 ENHRY, CDR2 SYGVKD. This CDR3 is built from 14 residues. The CDR3 is CAISLGLANYEQYF.